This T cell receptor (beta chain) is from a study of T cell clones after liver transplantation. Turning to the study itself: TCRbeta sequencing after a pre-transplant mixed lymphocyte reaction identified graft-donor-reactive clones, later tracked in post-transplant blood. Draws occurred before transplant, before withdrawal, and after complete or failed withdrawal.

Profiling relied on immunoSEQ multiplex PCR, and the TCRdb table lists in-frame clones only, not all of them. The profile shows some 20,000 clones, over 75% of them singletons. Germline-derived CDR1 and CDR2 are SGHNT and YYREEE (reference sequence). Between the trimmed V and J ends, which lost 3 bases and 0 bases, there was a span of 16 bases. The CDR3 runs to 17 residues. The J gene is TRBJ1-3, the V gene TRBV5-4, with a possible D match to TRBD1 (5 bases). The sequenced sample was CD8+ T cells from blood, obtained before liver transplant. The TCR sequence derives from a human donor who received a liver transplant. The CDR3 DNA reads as TGTGCCAGCAGCTCTGGGACGGACCGTTTCTCTGGAAACACCATATATTTT. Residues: CASSSGTDRFSGNTIYF.